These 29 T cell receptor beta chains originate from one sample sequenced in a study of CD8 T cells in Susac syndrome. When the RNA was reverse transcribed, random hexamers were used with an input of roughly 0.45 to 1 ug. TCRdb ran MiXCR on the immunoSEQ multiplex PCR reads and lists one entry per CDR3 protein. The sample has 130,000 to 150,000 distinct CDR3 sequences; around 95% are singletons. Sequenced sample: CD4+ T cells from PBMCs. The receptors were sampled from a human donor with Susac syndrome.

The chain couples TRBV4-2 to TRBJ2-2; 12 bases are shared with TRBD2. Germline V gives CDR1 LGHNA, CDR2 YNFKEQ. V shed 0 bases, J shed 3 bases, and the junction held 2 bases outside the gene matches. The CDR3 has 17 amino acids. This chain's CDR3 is CASSQERLAGDTGELFF. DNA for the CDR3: TGTGCCAGCAGCCAAGAAAGACTAGCGGGGGACACCGGGGAGCTGTTTTTT.

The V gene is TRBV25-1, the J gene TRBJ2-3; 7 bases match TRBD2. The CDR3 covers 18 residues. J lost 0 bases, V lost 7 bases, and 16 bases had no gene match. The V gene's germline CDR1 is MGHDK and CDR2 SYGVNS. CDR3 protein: CASTPTRAASGSTDTQYF. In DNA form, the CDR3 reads TGTGCCAGCACCCCGACCCGAGCGGCTAGCGGAAGCACAGATACGCAGTATTTT.

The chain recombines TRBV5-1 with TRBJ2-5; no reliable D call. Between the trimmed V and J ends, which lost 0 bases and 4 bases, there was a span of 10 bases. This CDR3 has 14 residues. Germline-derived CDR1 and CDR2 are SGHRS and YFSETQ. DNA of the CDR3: TGCGCCAGCAGCTTGGGGCAGCTCCGAGAGACCCAGTACTTC. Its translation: CASSLGQLRETQYF.

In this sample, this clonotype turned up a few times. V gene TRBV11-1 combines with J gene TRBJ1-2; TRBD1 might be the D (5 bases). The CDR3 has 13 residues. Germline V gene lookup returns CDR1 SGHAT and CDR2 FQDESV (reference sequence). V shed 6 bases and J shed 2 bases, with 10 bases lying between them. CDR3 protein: CASSLDTNYGYTF. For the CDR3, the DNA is TGTGCCAGCAGTCTGGACACAAACTATGGCTACACCTTC.

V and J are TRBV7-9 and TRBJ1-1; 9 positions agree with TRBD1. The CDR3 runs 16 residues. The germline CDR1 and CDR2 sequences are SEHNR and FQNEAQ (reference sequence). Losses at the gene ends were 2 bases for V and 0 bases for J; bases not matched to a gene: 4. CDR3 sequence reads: CASSLKGTGMNTEAFF. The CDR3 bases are TGTGCCAGCAGCTTAAAAGGGACAGGGATGAACACTGAAGCTTTCTTT.

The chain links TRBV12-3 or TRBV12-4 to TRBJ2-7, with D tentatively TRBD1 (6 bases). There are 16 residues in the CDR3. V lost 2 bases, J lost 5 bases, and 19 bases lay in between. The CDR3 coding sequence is TGTGCCAGCAGTTTAATTCGGACAGCAGGACGCCACGAGCAGTACTTC. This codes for CASSLIRTAGRHEQYF.

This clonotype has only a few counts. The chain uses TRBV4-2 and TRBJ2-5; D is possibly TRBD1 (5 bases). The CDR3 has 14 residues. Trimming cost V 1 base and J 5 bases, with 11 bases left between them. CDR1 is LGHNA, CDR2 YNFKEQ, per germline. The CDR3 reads CASSQATVRETQYF. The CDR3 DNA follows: TGTGCCAGCAGCCAAGCGACAGTCCGGGAGACCCAGTACTTC.

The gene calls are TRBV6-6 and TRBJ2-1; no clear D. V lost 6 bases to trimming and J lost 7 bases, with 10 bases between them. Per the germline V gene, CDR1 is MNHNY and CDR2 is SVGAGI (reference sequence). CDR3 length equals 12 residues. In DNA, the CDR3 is TGTGCCAGCAGAAGCGACGGTAATGAGCAGTTCTTC. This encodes CASRSDGNEQFF.

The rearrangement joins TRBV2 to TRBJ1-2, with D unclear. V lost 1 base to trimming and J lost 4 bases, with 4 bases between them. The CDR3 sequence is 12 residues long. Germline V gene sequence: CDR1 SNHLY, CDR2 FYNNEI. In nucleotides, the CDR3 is TGTGCCAGCAGTGAAGGGGGCTATGGCTACACCTTC. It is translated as CASSEGGYGYTF.

CDR3 amino acids: CASSLGSGRATGELFF. CDR3 DNA: TGTGCCAGCAGCTTGGGGAGCGGGAGGGCCACCGGGGAGCTGTTTTTT. V is TRBV5-4 and J is TRBJ2-2, with 10 bases lining up with TRBD2. After removal of 0 bases from V and 4 bases from J, the junction contained 3 bases not matched to a gene. From germline, CDR1 is SGHNT and CDR2 YYREEE (reference sequence). This CDR3 is 16 amino acids long.

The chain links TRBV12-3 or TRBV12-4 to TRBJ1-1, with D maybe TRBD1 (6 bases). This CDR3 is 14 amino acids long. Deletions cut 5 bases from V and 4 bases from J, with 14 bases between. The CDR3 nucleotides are TGTGCCAGCAGTAAACAGGGAGGCGTCACTGAAGCTTTCTTT. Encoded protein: CASSKQGGVTEAFF.

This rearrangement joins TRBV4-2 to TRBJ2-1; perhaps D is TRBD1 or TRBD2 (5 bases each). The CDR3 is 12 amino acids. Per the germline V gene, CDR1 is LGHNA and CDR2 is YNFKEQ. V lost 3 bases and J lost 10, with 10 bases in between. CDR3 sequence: CASSHWGREQFF. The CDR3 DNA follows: TGTGCCAGCAGCCATTGGGGACGGGAGCAGTTCTTC.

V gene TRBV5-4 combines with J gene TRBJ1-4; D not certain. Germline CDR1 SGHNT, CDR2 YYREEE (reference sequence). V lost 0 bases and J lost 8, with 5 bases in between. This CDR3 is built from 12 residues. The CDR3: CASSLGEEKLFF. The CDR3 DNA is TGTGCCAGCAGCTTGGGGGAGGAAAAACTGTTTTTT.

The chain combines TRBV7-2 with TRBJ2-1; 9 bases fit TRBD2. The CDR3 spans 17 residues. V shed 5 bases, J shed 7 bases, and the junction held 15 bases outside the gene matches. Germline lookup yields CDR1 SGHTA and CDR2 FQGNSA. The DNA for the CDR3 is TGTGCCAGCAGCCCCGATTTGGTGGCGGGGGGGCCTAATGAGCAGTTCTTC. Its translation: CASSPDLVAGGPNEQFF.

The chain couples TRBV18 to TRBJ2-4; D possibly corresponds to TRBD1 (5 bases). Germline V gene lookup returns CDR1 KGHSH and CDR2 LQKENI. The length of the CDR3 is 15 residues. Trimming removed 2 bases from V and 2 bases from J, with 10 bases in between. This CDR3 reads CASSPGAPPKNIQYF. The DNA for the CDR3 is TGTGCCAGCTCACCAGGGGCACCTCCCAAAAACATTCAGTACTTC.

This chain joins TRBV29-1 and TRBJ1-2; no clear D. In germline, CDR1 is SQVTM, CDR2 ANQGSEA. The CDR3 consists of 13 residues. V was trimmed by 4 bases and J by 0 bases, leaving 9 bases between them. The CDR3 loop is CSVGQPPNYGYTF. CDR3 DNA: TGCAGCGTTGGTCAGCCCCCTAACTATGGCTACACCTTC.

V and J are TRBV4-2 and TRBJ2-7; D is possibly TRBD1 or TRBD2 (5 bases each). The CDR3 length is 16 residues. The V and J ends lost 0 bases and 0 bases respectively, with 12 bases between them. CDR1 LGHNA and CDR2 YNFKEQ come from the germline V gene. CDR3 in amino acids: CASSQDGTGTSYEQYF. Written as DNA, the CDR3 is TGTGCCAGCAGCCAAGACGGGACCGGGACCTCCTACGAGCAGTACTTC.

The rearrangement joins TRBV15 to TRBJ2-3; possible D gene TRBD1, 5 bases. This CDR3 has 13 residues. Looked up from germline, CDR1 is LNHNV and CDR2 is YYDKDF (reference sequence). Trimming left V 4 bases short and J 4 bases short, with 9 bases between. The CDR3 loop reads CATSTRQSDTQYF. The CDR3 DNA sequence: TGTGCCACCAGCACTCGACAGTCAGATACGCAGTATTTT.

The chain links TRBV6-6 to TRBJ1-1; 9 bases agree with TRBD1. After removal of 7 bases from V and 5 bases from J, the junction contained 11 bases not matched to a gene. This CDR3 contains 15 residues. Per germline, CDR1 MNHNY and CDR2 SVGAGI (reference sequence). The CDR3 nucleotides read TGTGCCAGCAATCCCCCGGGACAGGGCCCAACTGAAGCTTTCTTT. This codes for CASNPPGQGPTEAFF.

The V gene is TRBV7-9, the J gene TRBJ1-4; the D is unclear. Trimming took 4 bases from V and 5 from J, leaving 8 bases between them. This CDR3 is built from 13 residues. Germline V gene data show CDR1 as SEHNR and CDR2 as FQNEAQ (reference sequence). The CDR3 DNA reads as TGTGCCAGCAGCTGGGCGGAGAATGAAAAACTGTTTTTT. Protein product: CASSWAENEKLFF.

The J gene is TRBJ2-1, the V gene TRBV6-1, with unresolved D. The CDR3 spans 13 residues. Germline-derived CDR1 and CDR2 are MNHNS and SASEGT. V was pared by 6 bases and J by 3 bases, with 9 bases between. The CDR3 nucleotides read TGTGCCAGCAGCAGCGAGCACTACAATGAGCAGTTCTTC. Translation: CASSSEHYNEQFF.

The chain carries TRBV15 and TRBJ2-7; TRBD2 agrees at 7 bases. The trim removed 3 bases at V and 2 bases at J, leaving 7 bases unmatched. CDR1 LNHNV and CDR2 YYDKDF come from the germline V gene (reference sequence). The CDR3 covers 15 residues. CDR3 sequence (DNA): TGTGCCACCAGCAGGGACAACGCGGGGGCCTACGAGCAGTACTTC. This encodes CATSRDNAGAYEQYF.

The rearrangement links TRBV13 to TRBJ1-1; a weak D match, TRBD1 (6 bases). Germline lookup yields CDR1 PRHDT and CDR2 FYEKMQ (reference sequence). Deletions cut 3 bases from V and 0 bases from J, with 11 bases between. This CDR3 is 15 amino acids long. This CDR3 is CASSFYRVMNTEAFF. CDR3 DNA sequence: TGTGCCAGCAGCTTTTACAGGGTTATGAACACTGAAGCTTTCTTT. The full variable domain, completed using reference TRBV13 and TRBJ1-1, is AAGVIQSPRHLIKEKRETATLKCYPIPRHDTVYWYQQGPGQDPQFLISFYEKMQSDKGSIPDRFSAQQFSDYHSELNMSSLELGDSALYFCASSFYRVMNTEAFFGQGTRLTVV.

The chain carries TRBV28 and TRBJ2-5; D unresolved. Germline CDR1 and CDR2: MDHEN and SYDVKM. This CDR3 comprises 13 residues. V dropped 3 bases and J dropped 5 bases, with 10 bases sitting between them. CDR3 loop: CASSFGWAETQYF. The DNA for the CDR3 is TGTGCCAGCAGTTTTGGGTGGGCCGAGACCCAGTACTTC.

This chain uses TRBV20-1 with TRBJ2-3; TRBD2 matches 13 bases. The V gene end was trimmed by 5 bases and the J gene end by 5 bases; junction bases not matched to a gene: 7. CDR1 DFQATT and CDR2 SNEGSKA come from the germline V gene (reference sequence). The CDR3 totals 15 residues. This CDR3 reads CSASNRLAGGDTQYF. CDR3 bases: TGCAGTGCTTCAAACCGACTAGCGGGGGGAGATACGCAGTATTTT.

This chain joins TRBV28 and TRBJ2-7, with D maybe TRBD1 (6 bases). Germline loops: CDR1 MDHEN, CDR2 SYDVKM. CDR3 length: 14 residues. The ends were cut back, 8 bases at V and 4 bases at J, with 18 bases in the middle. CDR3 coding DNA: TGTGCCAGCGGGAGAGGGCCCAGGGGATACGAGCAGTACTTC. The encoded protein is CASGRGPRGYEQYF.

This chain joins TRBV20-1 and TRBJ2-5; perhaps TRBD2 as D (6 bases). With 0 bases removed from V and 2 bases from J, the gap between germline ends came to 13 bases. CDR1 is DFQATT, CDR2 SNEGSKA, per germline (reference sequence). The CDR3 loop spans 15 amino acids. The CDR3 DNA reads TGCAGTGCTAGAGAATGGAGGGGACGGCAAGAGACCCAGTACTTC. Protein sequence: CSAREWRGRQETQYF.

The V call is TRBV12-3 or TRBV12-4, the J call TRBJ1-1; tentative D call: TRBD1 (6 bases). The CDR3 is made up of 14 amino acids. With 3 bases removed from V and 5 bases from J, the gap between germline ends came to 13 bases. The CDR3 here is CASSLGGGGTEAFF. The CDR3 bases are TGTGCCAGCAGTTTGGGAGGGGGAGGAACTGAAGCTTTCTTT.

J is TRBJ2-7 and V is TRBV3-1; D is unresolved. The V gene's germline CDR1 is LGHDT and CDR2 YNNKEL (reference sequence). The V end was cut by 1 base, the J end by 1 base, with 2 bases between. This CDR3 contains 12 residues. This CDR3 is CASSQVSYEQYF. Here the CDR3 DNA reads TGTGCCAGCAGCCAAGTTTCCTACGAGCAGTACTTC.